This entry describes one T cell receptor (beta chain). Its specific antigen is unknown. No base-level quality is on record; no much larger clone is a single base apart. Germline trimming: 2 bases from V, 0 bases from J; junction bases outside gene matches: 13. The CDR3 numbers 20 residues from cysteine through phenylalanine. Just CDR3 DNA is preserved here, 60 bases in frame from base 1. The germline V gene (reference sequence) provides CDR1 MNHEY and CDR2 SMNVEV. This specimen's time point label, per the study, means: baseline, week 1 (first vaccination visit). What the treatment or condition label conveys for this sample: pre-vaccination baseline after standard-of-care therapy. Donors had newly diagnosed WHO grade 3 or 4 IDH1-mutant astrocytomas with loss of nuclear ATRX. The samples were drawn from NOA16, a multicentre, single-arm, open-label phase I trial in Germany that tested a mutant IDH1 peptide vaccine in humans for the first time. Visit V03 blood draws served as the baseline sample for immunogenicity testing. Genomic DNA for TCRB sequencing was isolated from EDTA blood with the DNeasy Blood and Tissue Kit.

The data belong to a study of a mutant IDH1 vaccine in newly diagnosed glioma (dated by TCRdb to about 2021). About the full investigation: Of the approximately 30 treated patients, approximately 60% were male and approximately 38% were female, and a mean age of 40.4 years was recorded. Longitudinal TCRB deep sequencing was performed for 20 to 25 treated patients wherever samples were available for exploratory analyses. Six visits were used for peripheral blood collection: V03 (baseline), V05, V07, V10, V12 and V13. Before enrollment, most patients had been given radiochemotherapy with temozolomide as standard therapy, while the rest had received either radiotherapy alone or temozolomide alone.

The full study reports these points: Availability determined which PBMC samples were chosen for TCRB deep sequencing. The authors noted that analyses of patient blood samples could not be reproduced because of sample limitations. Vaccine-induced immune responses across multiple MHC alleles were detected in about 92% of patients. Pseudoprogression appeared unrelated to alterations in the top peripheral T cell clonotypes detected by TCRB sequencing.

Library preparation was by the immunoSEQ multiplex PCR assay. Rearranged TCR beta chain sequences were amplified with the hsTCRB Kit following the manufacturer's protocol. An Illumina MiSeq was used to sequence the TCRB libraries. The authors processed their data as follows. The proprietary platform of the kit vendor was used for demultiplexing, trimming and gene mapping. TCRdb holds this immuneACCESS table with in-frame rearrangements only. Some clones are missing; in checked studies, unresolved V genes explain under half, and the rest has no known cause. V and J calls and clone size are as listed in that table; D and trimming were resolved from the DNA. The sample table shows about 33,000 clones, and around nine tenths are seen once. The ten largest clones take up over 4% of the sample.

The V gene is TRBV27 and the J gene is TRBJ2-7; 13 bases in the junction line up with TRBD2. The receptor's source is a woman in her forties with glioma. Specimen: PBMCs, collected from a glioma patient treated with radiotherapy, temozolomide or both. The DNA sequence follows: TGTGCCAGCAGTTTACGGCCTTTCGGGACTAGCGGGGTCCGCTCCTACGAGCAGTACTTC. Its protein is CASSLRPFGTSGVRSYEQYF.